This is a list of T cell receptor beta chains from one sample in a study of cytomegalovirus exposure and HLA in healthy donors. Clones were read by immunoSEQ multiplex PCR, and TCRdb kept only the in-frame ones, dropping some. The data hold a few hundred thousand clones, with roughly 89% observed a single time. Material for sequencing was PBMCs. The receptors were sampled from a woman aged 18-30 years in good health and CMV-seronegative. CDR3s include the opening cysteine and the closing phenylalanine or tryptophan. A D gene is named only where the DNA matches it firmly. Rows may omit the clone size; those that give it use once, few, many or a size class.

CDR3: CASSYSEWASNYGYTF; D: -; V: TRBV6-5; size: once
CDR3: CASRPLYGSGGGTDTQYF; D: TRBD2; V: TRBV19; size: -
CDR3: CASSPLGGETQYF; D: -; V: TRBV27; size: once
CDR3: CASSPAGGQIYGYTF; D: -; V: TRBV4-2; size: -
CDR3: CASWRGPQIMDTQYF; D: -; V: TRBV6-6; size: -
CDR3: CASSNPSLGHLNTEAFF; D: -; V: TRBV19; size: -
CDR3: CASRVSQGEAFF; D: -; V: TRBV19; size: -
CDR3: CASSQKTGTGNDEQYF; D: TRBD1; V: TRBV4-1; size: -
CDR3: CASSSRTGNTEAFF; D: -; V: TRBV21-1; size: once
CDR3: CASSTSDTQYF; D: -; V: TRBV21-1; size: -
CDR3: CASITTGWAVGLGNEQFF; D: TRBD1; V: TRBV10-1; size: -
CDR3: CASSLPAGNEQYF; D: TRBD2; V: TRBV5-1; size: -
CDR3: CASSDPGQGVDEQYF; D: TRBD1; V: TRBV10-1; size: -
CDR3: CASSPPTAGLRNEQFF; D: TRBD2; V: TRBV7-9; size: -
CDR3: CASTGVREKLFF; D: -; V: TRBV7-9; size: -
CDR3: CATQGESGELFF; D: TRBD1; V: TRBV9; size: -
CDR3: CAWRRLLGEQYF; D: -; V: TRBV30; size: -
CDR3: CASSLWGQGIGELFF; D: TRBD1; V: TRBV11-2; size: -
CDR3: CASSQAGDIRTEQYF; D: -; V: TRBV4-1; size: -
CDR3: CASNSGSYNEQFF; D: -; V: TRBV7-6; size: -
CDR3: CASSPGDRGSGNTIYF; D: TRBD1; V: TRBV9; size: -
CDR3: CATRGRGGNTEAFF; D: -; V: TRBV10-1; size: -
CDR3: CASSYGRGILNTEAFF; D: -; V: TRBV6-6; size: once
CDR3: CATGGTGSHVAGNTIYF; D: TRBD1; V: TRBV19; size: -
CDR3: CASSSGLAGGPDTQYF; D: TRBD2; V: TRBV6-6; size: -
CDR3: CASSYSTSPVRETQYF; D: -; V: TRBV6-5; size: once